This T cell receptor beta chain was sequenced during a study of T-cell memory formation after mild COVID-19. With respect to this clonotype: What it binds is unknown.

The study, taken as a whole, reports: There were some responding clones in pre-infection memory, which suggested that cross-reactive memory had joined. Clones that got smaller from day 15 to 85 had even CD4/CD8, while clones growing later tipped toward CD4+. Unconfirmed was the SARS-CoV-2 specificity of second-wave clones that peaked on day 37.

The 5'RACE method, run with constant-segment primers, produced TCR alpha and TCR beta cDNA libraries (carrying sample barcodes and UMIs). TCRdb reanalysed the 5' RACE reads using MiXCR and keeps one entry per CDR3 protein. The sample shows roughly 250,000 distinct CDR3 sequences, 16% of them seen only once. Germline-derived CDR1 and CDR2 are SEHNR and FQNEAQ (reference sequence). The CDR3 contains 12 residues. The V end lost 3 bases, the J end lost 8 bases, and 8 bases lay between the germline ends. V and J are TRBV7-9 and TRBJ2-1; possibly TRBD1 for D (5 bases). The receptor was isolated from a man aged 18 to 29 who had mild COVID-19 (a few samples of this study predate the infection). Cell type and time point are not known. Sequenced material: PBMCs or a T cell subset sorted from them (not recorded which). This CDR3 is CASSFRGYEQFF. Here the CDR3 DNA reads TGTGCCAGCAGCTTTAGGGGATATGAGCAGTTCTTC.